These 17 T cell receptor beta chains came from one sample sequenced in a study of OX40 agonist ivuxolimab in advanced cancers. The table came from immunoSEQ multiplex PCR; TCRdb's copy has only in-frame clones and leaves some out. The sample holds 100,000 or so clones, roughly 95% seen once. Sequences were derived from CD4+ or CD8+ T cells sorted from blood, sampled in a trial of the OX40 agonist ivuxolimab. The receptors were gathered from an adult with an advanced solid tumor such as melanoma, head and neck, liver or kidney cancer.

The chain couples TRBV4-1 to TRBJ2-2; D is unresolved. With 0 bases removed from V and 8 bases from J, the gap between germline ends came to 7 bases. The CDR3 runs to 13 residues. From germline, CDR1 is MGHRA and CDR2 YSYEKL. Here the CDR3 DNA reads TGCGCCAGCAGCCAAGATCAACGGGGGGAGCTGTTTTTT. It yields the protein CASSQDQRGELFF.

This chain connects TRBV4-1 to TRBJ2-4, with 11 bases fitting TRBD1. Germline values: CDR1 MGHRA, CDR2 YSYEKL. V shed 6 bases, J shed 7 bases, and the junction held 2 bases outside the gene matches. CDR3 length equals 13 residues. The CDR3, as DNA: TGCGCCAGCAGGGGGACAGGGGGTAACATTCAGTACTTC. This codes for CASRGTGGNIQYF.

The rearrangement uses TRBV19 and TRBJ2-7; maybe TRBD2 (6 bases). Per the germline V gene, CDR1 is LNHDA and CDR2 is SQIVND (reference sequence). The CDR3 runs to 14 residues. With 3 bases removed from V and 6 bases from J, the gap between germline ends came to 15 bases. CDR3 in DNA: TGTGCCAGTAGTATGAACAGCGGGCTCGTCGAGCAGTACTTC. Amino acids: CASSMNSGLVEQYF.

V is TRBV7-3 and J is TRBJ1-2; TRBD1 matches at 7 bases. The CDR3 is made up of 14 amino acids. Unmatched junction bases numbered 9, after V lost 5 bases and J lost 6 bases. CDR1 and CDR2 from the germline V gene are SGHTA and FQGTGA. The CDR3 DNA is TGTGCCAGCAGCCTCCTCGACAGGGAGGATGGCTACACCTTC. Translated: CASSLLDREDGYTF.

V is TRBV7-2 and J is TRBJ2-7, with 11 bases lining up with TRBD2. The CDR3 covers 14 residues. J lost 2 bases, V lost 5 bases, and 2 bases had no gene match. Germline assignment: CDR1 SGHTA and CDR2 FQGNSA. In nucleotides, the CDR3 is TGTGCCAGCAGCGCGGGACTAGCGGCCTACGAGCAGTACTTC. It codes for CASSAGLAAYEQYF. Based on the CDR3 plus reference TRBV7-2 and TRBJ2-7, the full variable domain is GAGVSQSPSNKVTEKGKDVELRCDPISGHTALYWYRQSLGQGLEFLIYFQGNSAPDKSGLPSDRFSAERTGGSVSTLTIQRTQQEDSAVYLCASSAGLAAYEQYFGPGTRLTVT.

This rearrangement joins TRBV27 to TRBJ2-1, with D unclear. V lost 4 bases and J 10 bases, leaving 11 bases between the germline ends. From germline, CDR1 is MNHEY and CDR2 SMNVEV (reference sequence). The CDR3 loop spans 12 amino acids. CDR3 amino acids: CASSSPSGEQFF. In DNA form, the CDR3 reads TGTGCCAGCAGTTCACCATCTGGGGAGCAGTTCTTC.

The chain combines TRBV28 with TRBJ1-4, with TRBD1 identical over 7 bases. Germline lookup yields CDR1 MDHEN and CDR2 SYDVKM. CDR3 length: 16 residues. After removal of 5 bases from V and 1 base from J, the junction contained 7 bases not matched to a gene. In DNA form, the CDR3 reads TGTGCCAGCAGTGAGGGGGCGGGATTAACTAATGAAAAACTGTTTTTT. This translates into CASSEGAGLTNEKLFF.

The DNA of the CDR3 is TGTGCCAGCATCCGGGCTGCCGGAGTGGGAGACACCGGGGAGCTGTTTTTT. This encodes CASIRAAGVGDTGELFF. V gene TRBV11-2 combines with J gene TRBJ2-2; tentative D call: TRBD2 (5 bases). Germline V gene lookup returns CDR1 SGHAT and CDR2 FQNNGV. The V end was cut by 7 bases, the J end by 3 bases, with 21 bases between. The CDR3 totals 17 residues.

The genes are TRBV13 and TRBJ2-7; D call uncertain. CDR1 and CDR2 (germline): PRHDT, FYEKMQ (reference sequence). There are 13 residues in the CDR3. V shed 2 bases and J shed 1 base, with 6 bases lying between them. CDR3: CASSLSLSYEQYF. Here the CDR3 DNA reads TGTGCCAGCAGCTTAAGCCTGTCCTACGAGCAGTACTTC.

The table lists this clone with a count of one. The chain couples TRBV28 to TRBJ1-4; the D gene is possibly TRBD1 (5 bases). The CDR3 sequence is 16 residues long. Germline CDR1 and CDR2: MDHEN and SYDVKM. The germline V and J ends were trimmed by 5 bases and 0 bases, with 13 bases remaining between them. The CDR3 sequence: CASSPWDVSTNEKLFF. In DNA form, the CDR3 reads TGTGCCAGCAGTCCTTGGGACGTGTCAACTAATGAAAAACTGTTTTTT.

The chain employs TRBV27 and TRBJ1-1, with D uncertain. V dropped 8 bases and J dropped 1 base, with 8 bases sitting between them. Germline values: CDR1 MNHEY, CDR2 SMNVEV (reference sequence). The length of the CDR3 is 12 residues. The CDR3 is CASRHPNTEAFF. The CDR3 bases are TGTGCCAGCCGGCACCCGAACACTGAAGCTTTCTTT.

The chain recombines TRBV11-3 with TRBJ2-7; tentative D call: TRBD1 (6 bases). Germline V lookup: CDR1 SGHNT, CDR2 YENEEA. The CDR3 is 14 amino acids. Trimming cost V 2 bases and J 1 base, with 9 bases left between them. The CDR3 reads CASSLSQGSYEQYF. For the CDR3, the DNA is TGTGCCAGCAGCTTATCTCAGGGGTCCTACGAGCAGTACTTC. Using reference TRBV11-3 and TRBJ2-7 for the parts outside the CDR3, the full variable domain is EAGVVQSPRYKIIEKKQPVAFWCNPISGHNTLYWYLQNLGQGPELLIRYENEEAVDDSQLPKDRFSAERLKGVDSTLKIQPAELGDSAVYLCASSLSQGSYEQYFGPGTRLTVT.

The chain has TRBV9 and TRBJ2-1; D perhaps matches TRBD2 (5 bases). Per germline, CDR1 SGDLS and CDR2 YYNGEE. The germline V and J ends were trimmed by 0 bases and 3 bases, with 13 bases remaining between them. This CDR3 region has 16 residues. Here the CDR3 DNA reads TGTGCCAGCAGCGTAGGGGCTAGCAAGGTCTACAATGAGCAGTTCTTC. Its protein is CASSVGASKVYNEQFF.

The chain links TRBV27 to TRBJ2-7, with TRBD1 matching over 7 bases. This CDR3 spans 13 amino acids. V shed 5 bases, J shed 7 bases, and the junction held 8 bases outside the gene matches. The germline CDR1 and CDR2 sequences are MNHEY and SMNVEV (reference sequence). CDR3 bases: TGTGCCAGCAGTCTAGGACAGGCTGGAGAGCAGTACTTC. It is translated as CASSLGQAGEQYF.

J is TRBJ2-7 and V is TRBV13; D uncertain. The germline gives CDR1 PRHDT, CDR2 FYEKMQ (reference sequence). This CDR3 spans 13 amino acids. V lost 4 bases and J lost 4, with 11 bases in between. The CDR3 loop is CASSSSRVYEQYF. The CDR3 bases are TGTGCCAGCAGCTCCTCCAGAGTGTACGAGCAGTACTTC.

V is TRBV7-8 and J is TRBJ2-3, with D possibly called TRBD1 or TRBD2 (5 bases each). The germline CDR1 and CDR2 sequences are SGHVS and FQNEAQ. V lost 4 bases and J 0 bases, leaving 14 bases between the germline ends. This CDR3 is built from 16 residues. CDR3 amino acids: CASSSLGTKSTDTQYF. The CDR3 DNA is TGTGCCAGCAGCTCCTTAGGGACGAAAAGCACAGATACGCAGTATTTT.

The chain recombines TRBV6-1 with TRBJ1-2; 9 bases line up with TRBD1. The trim removed 1 base at V and 6 bases at J, leaving 3 bases unmatched. From germline, CDR1 is MNHNS and CDR2 SASEGT. This CDR3 region has 14 residues. DNA for the CDR3: TGTGCCAGCAGTGAAGGGACAGGGGTCGATGGCTACACCTTC. The encoded protein is CASSEGTGVDGYTF.